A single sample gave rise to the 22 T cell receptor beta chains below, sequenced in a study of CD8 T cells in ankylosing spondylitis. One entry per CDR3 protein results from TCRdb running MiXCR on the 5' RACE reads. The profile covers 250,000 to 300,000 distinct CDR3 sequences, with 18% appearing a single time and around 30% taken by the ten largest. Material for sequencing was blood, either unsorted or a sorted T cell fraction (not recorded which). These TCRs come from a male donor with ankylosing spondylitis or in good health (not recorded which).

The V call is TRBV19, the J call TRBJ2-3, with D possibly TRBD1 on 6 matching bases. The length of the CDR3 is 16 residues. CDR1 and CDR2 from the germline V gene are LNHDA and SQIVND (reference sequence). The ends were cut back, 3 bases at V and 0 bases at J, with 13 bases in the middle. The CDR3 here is CASSMGADRSTDTQYF. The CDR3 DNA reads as TGTGCCAGTAGTATGGGTGCGGACAGAAGCACAGATACGCAGTATTTT. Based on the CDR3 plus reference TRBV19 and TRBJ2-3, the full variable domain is DGGITQSPKYLFRKEGQNVTLSCEQNLNHDAMYWYRQDPGQGLRLIYYSQIVNDFQKGDIAEGYSVSREKKESFPLTVTSAQKNPTAFYLCASSMGADRSTDTQYFGPGTRLTVL.

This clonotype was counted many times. In DNA form, the CDR3 reads TGTGCCAGCAACGGACAGGGGGCACGATATGGCTACACCTTC. Its translation: CASNGQGARYGYTF. The chain links TRBV12-3 or TRBV12-4 to TRBJ1-2; 11 bases fit TRBD1. The CDR3 covers 14 residues. Trimming at V came to 7 bases and at J to 5 bases, leaving 6 bases not matched to a gene.

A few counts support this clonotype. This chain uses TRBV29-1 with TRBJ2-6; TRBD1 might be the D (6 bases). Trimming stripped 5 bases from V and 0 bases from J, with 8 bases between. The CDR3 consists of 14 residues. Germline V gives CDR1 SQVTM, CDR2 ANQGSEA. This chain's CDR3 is CSVQDSSGANVLTF. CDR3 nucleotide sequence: TGCAGCGTTCAGGACAGCTCTGGGGCCAACGTCCTGACTTTC. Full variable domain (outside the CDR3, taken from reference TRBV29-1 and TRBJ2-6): SAVISQKPSRDICQRGTSLTIQCQVDSQVTMMFWYRQQPGQSLTLIATANQGSEATYESGFVIDKFPISRPNLTFSTLTVSNMSPEDSSIYLCSVQDSSGANVLTFGAGSRLTVL.

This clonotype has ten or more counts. CDR3 sequence: CASSVVGVGDTQYF. CDR3 DNA: TGTGCCAGCAGCGTAGTTGGGGTTGGAGATACGCAGTATTTT. This chain uses TRBV9 with TRBJ2-3; D unresolved. Germline loops: CDR1 SGDLS, CDR2 YYNGEE. The CDR3 has 14 amino acids. Trimming removed 0 bases from V and 5 bases from J, with 10 bases in between. The full variable domain, completed using reference TRBV9 and TRBJ2-3, is DSGVTQTPKHLITATGQRVTLRCSPRSGDLSVYWYQQSLDQGLQFLIQYYNGEERAKGNILERFSAQQFPDLHSELNLSSLELGDSALYFCASSVVGVGDTQYFGPGTRLTVL.

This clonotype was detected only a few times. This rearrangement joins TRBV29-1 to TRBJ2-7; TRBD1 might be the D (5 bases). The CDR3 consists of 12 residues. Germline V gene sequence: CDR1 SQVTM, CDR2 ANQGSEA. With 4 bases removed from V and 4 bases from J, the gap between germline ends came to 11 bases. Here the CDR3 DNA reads TGCAGCGTTGTAACAGGCTCTTACGAGCAGTACTTC. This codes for CSVVTGSYEQYF.

CDR3 protein: CASSQESTPRFTEAFF. CDR3 sequence (DNA): TGCGCCAGCAGCCAAGAGTCCACACCTCGTTTCACTGAAGCTTTCTTT. The chain carries TRBV4-1 and TRBJ1-1, with no clear D. CDR3 size: 16 residues. Germline loops: CDR1 MGHRA, CDR2 YSYEKL. The V end lost 0 bases, the J end lost 4 bases, and 15 bases lay between the germline ends.

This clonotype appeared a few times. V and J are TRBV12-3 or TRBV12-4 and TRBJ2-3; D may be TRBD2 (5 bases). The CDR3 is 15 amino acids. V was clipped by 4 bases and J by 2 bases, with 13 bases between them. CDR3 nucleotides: TGTGCCAGCAGTTGGTCTAGGACTCCCACAGATACGCAGTATTTT. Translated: CASSWSRTPTDTQYF.

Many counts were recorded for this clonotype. As DNA, the CDR3 is TGCAGCGGAATCGACAACTACGAGCAGTACTTC. This codes for CSGIDNYEQYF. This chain connects TRBV29-1 to TRBJ2-7; D is ambiguous. There are 11 residues in the CDR3. Germline loops: CDR1 SQVTM, CDR2 ANQGSEA. With 7 bases removed from V and 3 bases from J, the gap between germline ends came to 10 bases.

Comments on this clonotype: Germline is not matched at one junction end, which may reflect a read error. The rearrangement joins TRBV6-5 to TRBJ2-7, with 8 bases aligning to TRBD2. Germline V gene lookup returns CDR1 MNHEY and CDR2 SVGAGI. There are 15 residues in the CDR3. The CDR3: CVSSSQLADSYEQYF. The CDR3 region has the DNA TGTGTCAGCAGTTCACAACTAGCGGACTCCTACGAGCAGTACTTC.

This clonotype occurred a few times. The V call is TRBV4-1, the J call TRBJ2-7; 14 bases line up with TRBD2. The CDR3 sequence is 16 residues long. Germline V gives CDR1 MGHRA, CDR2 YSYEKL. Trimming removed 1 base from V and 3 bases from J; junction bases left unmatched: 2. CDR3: CASSQGGTSGSYEQYF. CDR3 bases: TGCGCCAGCAGCCAAGGGGGGACTAGCGGGAGCTACGAGCAGTACTTC.

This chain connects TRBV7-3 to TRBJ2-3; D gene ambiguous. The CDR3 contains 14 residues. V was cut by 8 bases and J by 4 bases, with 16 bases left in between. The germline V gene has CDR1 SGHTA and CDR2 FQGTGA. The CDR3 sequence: CASSVRGWSDTQYF. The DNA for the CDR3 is TGTGCCAGCTCAGTCCGCGGATGGTCAGATACGCAGTATTTT. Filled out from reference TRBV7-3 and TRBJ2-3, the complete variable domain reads GAGVSQTPSNKVTEKGKYVELRCDPISGHTALYWYRQSLGQGPEFLIYFQGTGAADDSGLPNDRFFAVRPEGSVSTLKIQRTERGDSAVYLCASSVRGWSDTQYFGPGTRLTVL.

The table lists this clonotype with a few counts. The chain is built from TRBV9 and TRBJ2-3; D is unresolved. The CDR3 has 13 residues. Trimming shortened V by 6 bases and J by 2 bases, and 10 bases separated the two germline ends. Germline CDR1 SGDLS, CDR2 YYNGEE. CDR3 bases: TGTGCCAGCAACGGCGGAACCACAGATACGCAGTATTTT. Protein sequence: CASNGGTTDTQYF.

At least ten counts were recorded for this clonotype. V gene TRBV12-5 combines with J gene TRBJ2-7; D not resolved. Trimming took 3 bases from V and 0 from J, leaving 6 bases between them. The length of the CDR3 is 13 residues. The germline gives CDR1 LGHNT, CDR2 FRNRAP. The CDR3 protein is CASGFSDSYEQYF. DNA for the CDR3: TGTGCTAGTGGTTTCTCCGACTCCTACGAGCAGTACTTC.

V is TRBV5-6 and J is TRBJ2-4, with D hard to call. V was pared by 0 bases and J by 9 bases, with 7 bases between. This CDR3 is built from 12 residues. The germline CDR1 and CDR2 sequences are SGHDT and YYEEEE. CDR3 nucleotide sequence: TGTGCCAGCAGCTTGGATGTGGGCATTCAGTACTTC. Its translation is CASSLDVGIQYF.

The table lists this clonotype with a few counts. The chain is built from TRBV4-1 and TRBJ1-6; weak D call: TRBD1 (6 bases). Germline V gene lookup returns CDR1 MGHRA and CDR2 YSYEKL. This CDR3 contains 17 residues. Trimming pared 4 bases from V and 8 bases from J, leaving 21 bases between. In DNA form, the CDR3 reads TGCGCCAGCAGCCGACACCCCGAGGGCAGGGGTGATTCACCCCTCCACTTT. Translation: CASSRHPEGRGDSPLHF.

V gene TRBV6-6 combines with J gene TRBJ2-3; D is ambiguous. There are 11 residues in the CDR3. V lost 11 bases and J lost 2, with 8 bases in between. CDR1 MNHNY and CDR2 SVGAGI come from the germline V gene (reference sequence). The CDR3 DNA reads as TGTGCCGTCGGGTCCACAGATACGCAGTATTTT. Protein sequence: CAVGSTDTQYF.

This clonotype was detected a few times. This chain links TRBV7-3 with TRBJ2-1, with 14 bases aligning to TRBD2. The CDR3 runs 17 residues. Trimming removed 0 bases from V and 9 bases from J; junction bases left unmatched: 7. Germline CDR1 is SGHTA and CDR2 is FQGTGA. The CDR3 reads CASSLTGLAGVHGEQFF. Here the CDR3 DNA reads TGTGCCAGCAGCTTAACGGGACTAGCGGGAGTCCATGGTGAGCAGTTCTTC.

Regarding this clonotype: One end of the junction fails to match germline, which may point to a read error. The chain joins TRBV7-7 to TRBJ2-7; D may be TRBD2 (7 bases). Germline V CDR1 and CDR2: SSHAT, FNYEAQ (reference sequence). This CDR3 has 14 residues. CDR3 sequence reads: CASSPGGETYEQYF. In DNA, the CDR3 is TGTGCTAGCAGCCCGGGGGGCGAGACCTACGAGCAGTACTTC.

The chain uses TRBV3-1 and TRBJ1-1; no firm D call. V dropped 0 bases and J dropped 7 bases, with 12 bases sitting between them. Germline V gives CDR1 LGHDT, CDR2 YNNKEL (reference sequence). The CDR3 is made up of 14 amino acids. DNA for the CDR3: TGTGCCAGCAGCCAAGATGCCGTGGTGGGTGAAGCTTTCTTT. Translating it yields CASSQDAVVGEAFF. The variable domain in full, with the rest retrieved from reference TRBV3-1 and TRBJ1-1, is DTAVSQTPKYLVTQMGNDKSIKCEQNLGHDTMYWYKQDSKKFLKIMFSYNNKELIINETVPNRFSPKSPDKAHLNLHINSLELGDSAVYFCASSQDAVVGEAFFGQGTRLTVV.

CDR3 sequence (DNA): TGTGCCAGCAGCCTCGAAGGTGGCACGGGGTACGAGCAGTACTTC. This codes for CASSLEGGTGYEQYF. The chain uses TRBV4-2 and TRBJ2-7, with D possibly TRBD2 on 5 matching bases. The CDR3 totals 15 residues. Trimming stripped 4 bases from V and 4 bases from J, with 17 bases between. CDR1 and CDR2 from the germline V gene are LGHNA and YNFKEQ.

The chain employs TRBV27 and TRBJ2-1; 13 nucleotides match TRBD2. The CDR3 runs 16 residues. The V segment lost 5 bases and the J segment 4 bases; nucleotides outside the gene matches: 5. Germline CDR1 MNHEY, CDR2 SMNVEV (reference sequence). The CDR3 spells CASSTGTSGAYNEQFF. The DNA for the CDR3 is TGTGCCAGCAGTACCGGGACTAGCGGGGCATACAATGAGCAGTTCTTC.

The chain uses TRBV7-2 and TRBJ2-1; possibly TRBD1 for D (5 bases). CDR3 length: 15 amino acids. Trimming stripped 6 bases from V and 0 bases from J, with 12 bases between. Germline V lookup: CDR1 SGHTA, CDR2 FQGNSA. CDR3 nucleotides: TGTGCCAGCAGAAGGGGAACAGCCTCCTACAATGAGCAGTTCTTC. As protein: CASRRGTASYNEQFF.